The T cell receptor beta chain described here comes from a study of shared clonotypes between healthy human individuals. Findings of the study overall: In this cohort, only blood was sampled, and tissue repertoires likely differ.

Concerning this clone: Its cognate antigen is unknown.

The assay was immunoSEQ multiplex PCR, and TCRdb's table has in-frame clones only and misses some. The sample carries some 500,000 clones, about 96% recorded once. CD45RA+ naive and CD45RA-negative memory subsets were separated from CD4+ cells. The receptor's source is a woman aged 30 to 39 in good health. Sequenced: naive CD4+ T cells sorted from blood. Described subset: CD45RA+ positively selected.

CDR3 nucleotide sequence: TGTGCCAGCAGTAGCCCCCTCGGCCCTGAAGCTTTCTTT. It encodes CASSSPLGPEAFF. The chain carries TRBV27 and TRBJ1-1, with D unclear. This CDR3 comprises 13 residues. Trimming shortened V by 5 bases and J by 6 bases, and 13 bases separated the two germline ends. Germline V gene sequence: CDR1 MNHEY, CDR2 SMNVEV (reference sequence).